This note documents a single TCR beta chain sequence. The data originate from a study of blood T cell repertoires in COVID-19. About the research overall: Material from acute and convalescent COVID-19 was sourced from the United States, Italy and Spain.

Using immunoSEQ multiplex PCR, the repertoire was profiled, and TCRdb retains in-frame clones only, with some absent. The sample consists of more than 85,000 clones, more than 75% of them appearing once. The CDR3 runs to 19 residues. The TCR was taken from a woman between 50 and 59 years old with acute or convalescent COVID-19. Sequenced sample: peripheral blood. V is TRBV21-1 and J is TRBJ1-5; the table's D gene call, TRBD1, was not cross checked with the DNA. TRBV21-1 corresponds to a pseudogene. CDR3 region: CASSKDVIGQDYSNQPQHF. The DNA of the CDR3 is TGTGCCAGCAGCAAAGATGTGATCGGACAGGACTATAGCAATCAGCCCCAGCATTTT.